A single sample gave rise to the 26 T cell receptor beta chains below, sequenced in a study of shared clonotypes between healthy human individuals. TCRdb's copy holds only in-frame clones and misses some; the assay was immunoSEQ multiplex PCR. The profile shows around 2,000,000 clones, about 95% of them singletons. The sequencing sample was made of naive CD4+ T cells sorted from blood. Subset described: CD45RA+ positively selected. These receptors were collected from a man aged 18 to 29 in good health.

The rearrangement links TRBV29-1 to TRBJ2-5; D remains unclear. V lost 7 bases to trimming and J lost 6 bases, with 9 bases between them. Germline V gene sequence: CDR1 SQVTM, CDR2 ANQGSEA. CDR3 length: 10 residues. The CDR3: CSARFQTQYF. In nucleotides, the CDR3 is TGCAGCGCCCGGTTTCAGACCCAGTACTTC.

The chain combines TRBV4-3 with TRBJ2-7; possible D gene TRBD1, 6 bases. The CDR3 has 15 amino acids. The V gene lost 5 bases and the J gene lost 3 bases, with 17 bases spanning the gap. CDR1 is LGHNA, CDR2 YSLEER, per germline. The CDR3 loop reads CASSSSARQVYEQYF. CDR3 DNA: TGCGCCAGCAGCTCAAGCGCCCGACAGGTCTACGAGCAGTACTTC.

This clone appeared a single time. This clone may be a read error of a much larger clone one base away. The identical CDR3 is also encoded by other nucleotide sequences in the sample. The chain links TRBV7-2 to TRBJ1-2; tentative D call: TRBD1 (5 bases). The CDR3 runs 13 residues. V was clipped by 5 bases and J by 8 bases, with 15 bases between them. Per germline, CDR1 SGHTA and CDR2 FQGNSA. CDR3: CASSRPGAGGYTF. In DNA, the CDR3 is TGTGCCAGCAGCCGTCCCGGCGCAGGGGGCTACACCTTC.

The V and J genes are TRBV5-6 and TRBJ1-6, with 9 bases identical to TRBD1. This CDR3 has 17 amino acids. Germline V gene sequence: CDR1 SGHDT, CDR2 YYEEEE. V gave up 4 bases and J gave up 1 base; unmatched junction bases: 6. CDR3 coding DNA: TGTGCCAGCAGCGGCGGACAGGGGTGGTCCTATAATTCACCCCTCCACTTT. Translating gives CASSGGQGWSYNSPLHF.

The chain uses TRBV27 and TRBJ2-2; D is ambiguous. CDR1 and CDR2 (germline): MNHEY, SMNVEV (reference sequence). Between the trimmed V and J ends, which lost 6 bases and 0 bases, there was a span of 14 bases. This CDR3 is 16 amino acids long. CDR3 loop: CASSRYPNSNTGELFF. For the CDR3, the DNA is TGTGCCAGCAGCCGTTACCCTAATTCGAACACCGGGGAGCTGTTTTTT.

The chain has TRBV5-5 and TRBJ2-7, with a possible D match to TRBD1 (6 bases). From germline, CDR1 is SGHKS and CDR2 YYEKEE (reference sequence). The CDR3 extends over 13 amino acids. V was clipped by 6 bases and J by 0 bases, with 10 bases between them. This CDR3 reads CASNRDNSYEQYF. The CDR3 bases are TGTGCCAGCAACCGGGACAACTCCTACGAGCAGTACTTC.

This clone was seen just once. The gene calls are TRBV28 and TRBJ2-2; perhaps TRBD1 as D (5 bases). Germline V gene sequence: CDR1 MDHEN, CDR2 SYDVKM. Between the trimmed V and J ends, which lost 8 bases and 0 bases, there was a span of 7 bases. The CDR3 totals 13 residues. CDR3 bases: TGTGCCAGCGTGACAGCGAACACCGGGGAGCTGTTTTTT. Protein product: CASVTANTGELFF. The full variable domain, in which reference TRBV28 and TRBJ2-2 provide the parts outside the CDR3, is DVKVTQSSRYLVKRTGEKVFLECVQDMDHENMFWYRQDPGLGLRLIYFSYDVKMKEKGDIPEGYSVSREKKERFSLILESASTNQTSMYLCASVTANTGELFFGEGSRLTVL.

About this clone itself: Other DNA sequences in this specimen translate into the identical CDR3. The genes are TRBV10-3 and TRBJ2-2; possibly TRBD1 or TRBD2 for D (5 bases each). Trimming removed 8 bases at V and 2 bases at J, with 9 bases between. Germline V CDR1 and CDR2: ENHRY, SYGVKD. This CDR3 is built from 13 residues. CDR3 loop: CAIRDGNTGELFF. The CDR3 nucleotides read TGTGCCATCCGGGACGGCAACACCGGGGAGCTGTTTTTT.

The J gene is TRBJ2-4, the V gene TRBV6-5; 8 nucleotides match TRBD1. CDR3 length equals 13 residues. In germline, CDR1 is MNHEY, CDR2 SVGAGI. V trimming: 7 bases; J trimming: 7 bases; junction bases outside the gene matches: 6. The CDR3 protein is CASIDRGRNIQYF. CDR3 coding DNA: TGTGCCAGCATAGACAGGGGACGGAACATTCAGTACTTC.

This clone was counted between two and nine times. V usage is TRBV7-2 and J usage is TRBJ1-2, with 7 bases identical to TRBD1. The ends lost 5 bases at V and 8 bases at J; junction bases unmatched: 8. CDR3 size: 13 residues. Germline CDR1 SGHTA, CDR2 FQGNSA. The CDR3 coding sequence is TGTGCCAGCAGCCCCCAGGGGGTAGTCGGCTACACCTTC. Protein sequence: CASSPQGVVGYTF.

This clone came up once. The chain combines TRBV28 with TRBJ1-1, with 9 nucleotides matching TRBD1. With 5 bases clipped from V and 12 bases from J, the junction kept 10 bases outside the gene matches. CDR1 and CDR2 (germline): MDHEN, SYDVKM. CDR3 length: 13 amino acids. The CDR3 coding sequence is TGTGCCAGCAGTGGGACGGGGGACAGGGAAACTTTCTTT. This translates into CASSGTGDRETFF.

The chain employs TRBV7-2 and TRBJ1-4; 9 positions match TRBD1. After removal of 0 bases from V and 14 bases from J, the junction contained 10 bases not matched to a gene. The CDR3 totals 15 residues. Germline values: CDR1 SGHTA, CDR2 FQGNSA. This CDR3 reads CASSLALGQGSLLFF. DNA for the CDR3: TGTGCCAGCAGCTTAGCCCTGGGACAGGGATCCCTTCTGTTTTTT.

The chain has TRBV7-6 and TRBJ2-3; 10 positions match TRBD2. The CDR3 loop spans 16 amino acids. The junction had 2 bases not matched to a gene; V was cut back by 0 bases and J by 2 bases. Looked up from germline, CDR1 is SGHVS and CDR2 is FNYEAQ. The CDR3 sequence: CASSLAGLAVTDTQYF. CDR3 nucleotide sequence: TGTGCCAGCAGCTTAGCCGGACTAGCGGTCACAGATACGCAGTATTTT.

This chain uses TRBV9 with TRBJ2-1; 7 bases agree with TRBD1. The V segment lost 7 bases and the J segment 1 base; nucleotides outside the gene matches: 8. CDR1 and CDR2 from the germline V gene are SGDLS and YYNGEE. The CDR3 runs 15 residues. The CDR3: CASGERQGSYNEQFF. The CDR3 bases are TGTGCCAGCGGAGAGAGACAGGGTTCCTACAATGAGCAGTTCTTC.

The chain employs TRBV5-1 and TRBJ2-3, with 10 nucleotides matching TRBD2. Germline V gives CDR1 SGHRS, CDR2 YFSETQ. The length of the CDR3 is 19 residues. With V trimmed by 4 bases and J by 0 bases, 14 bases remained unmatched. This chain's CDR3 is CASSDRGLAGASSTDTQYF. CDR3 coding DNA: TGCGCCAGCAGCGATCGGGGGCTAGCGGGAGCGTCGAGCACAGATACGCAGTATTTT.

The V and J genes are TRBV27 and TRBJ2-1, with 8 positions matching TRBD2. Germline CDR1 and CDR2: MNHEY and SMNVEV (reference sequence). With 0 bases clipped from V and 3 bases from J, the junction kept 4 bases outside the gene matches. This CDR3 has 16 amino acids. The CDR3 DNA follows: TGTGCCAGCAGTTTATCAGTGGCGGGGGGCTACAATGAGCAGTTCTTC. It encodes CASSLSVAGGYNEQFF.

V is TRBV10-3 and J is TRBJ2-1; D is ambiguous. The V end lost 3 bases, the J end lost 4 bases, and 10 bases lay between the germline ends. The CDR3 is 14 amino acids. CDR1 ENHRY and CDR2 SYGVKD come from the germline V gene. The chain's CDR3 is CAISDSTGYNEQFF. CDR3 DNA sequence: TGTGCCATCAGTGATTCGACTGGATACAATGAGCAGTTCTTC.

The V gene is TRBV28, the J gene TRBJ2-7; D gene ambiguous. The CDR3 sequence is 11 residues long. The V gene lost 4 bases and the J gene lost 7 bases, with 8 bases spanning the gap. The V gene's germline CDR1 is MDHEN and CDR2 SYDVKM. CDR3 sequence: CASSSLREQYF. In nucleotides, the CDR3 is TGTGCCAGCAGTTCACTGCGGGAGCAGTACTTC. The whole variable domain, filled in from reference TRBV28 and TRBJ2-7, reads DVKVTQSSRYLVKRTGEKVFLECVQDMDHENMFWYRQDPGLGLRLIYFSYDVKMKEKGDIPEGYSVSREKKERFSLILESASTNQTSMYLCASSSLREQYFGPGTRLTVT.

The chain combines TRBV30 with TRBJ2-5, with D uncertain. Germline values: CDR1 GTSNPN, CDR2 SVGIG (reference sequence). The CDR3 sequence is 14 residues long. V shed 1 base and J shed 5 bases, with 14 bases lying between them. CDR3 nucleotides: TGTGCCTGGAGTGCTCGGATAGTGGCGGAGACCCAGTACTTC. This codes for CAWSARIVAETQYF.

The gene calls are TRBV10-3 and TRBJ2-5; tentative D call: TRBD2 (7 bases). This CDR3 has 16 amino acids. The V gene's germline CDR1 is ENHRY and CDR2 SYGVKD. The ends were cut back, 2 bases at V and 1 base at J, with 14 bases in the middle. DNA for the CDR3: TGTGCCATCAGTGAGACCCGGGGGGCAGGCCAAGAGACCCAGTACTTC. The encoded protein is CAISETRGAGQETQYF.

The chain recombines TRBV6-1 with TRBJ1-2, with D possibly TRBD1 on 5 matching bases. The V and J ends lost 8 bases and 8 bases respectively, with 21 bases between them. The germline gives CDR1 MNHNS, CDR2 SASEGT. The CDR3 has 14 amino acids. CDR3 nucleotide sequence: TGTGCCAGCGAACCGGGAACTCGGGGACTGGGCTACACCTTC. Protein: CASEPGTRGLGYTF.

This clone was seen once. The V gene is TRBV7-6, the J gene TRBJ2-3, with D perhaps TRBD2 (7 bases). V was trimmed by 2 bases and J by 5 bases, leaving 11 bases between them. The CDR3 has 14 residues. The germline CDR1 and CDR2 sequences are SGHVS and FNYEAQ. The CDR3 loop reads CASSLRGAGDTQYF. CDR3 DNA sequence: TGTGCCAGCAGCTTACGGGGGGCTGGAGATACGCAGTATTTT. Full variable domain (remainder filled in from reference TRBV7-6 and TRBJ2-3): GAGVSQSPRYKVTKRGQDVALRCDPISGHVSLYWYRQALGQGPEFLTYFNYEAQQDKSGLPNDRFSAERPEGSISTLTIQRTEQRDSAMYRCASSLRGAGDTQYFGPGTRLTVL.

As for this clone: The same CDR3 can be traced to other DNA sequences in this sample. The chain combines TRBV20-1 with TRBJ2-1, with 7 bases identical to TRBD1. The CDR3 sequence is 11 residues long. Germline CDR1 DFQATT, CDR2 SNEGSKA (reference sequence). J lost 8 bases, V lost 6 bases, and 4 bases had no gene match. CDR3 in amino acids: CSANRGHEQFF. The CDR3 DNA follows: TGCAGTGCCAACAGGGGCCATGAGCAGTTCTTC.

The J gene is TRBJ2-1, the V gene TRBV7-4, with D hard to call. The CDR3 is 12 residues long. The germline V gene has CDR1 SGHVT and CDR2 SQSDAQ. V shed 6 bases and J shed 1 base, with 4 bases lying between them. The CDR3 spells CASSPSYNEQFF. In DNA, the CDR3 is TGTGCCAGCAGTCCATCCTACAATGAGCAGTTCTTC.

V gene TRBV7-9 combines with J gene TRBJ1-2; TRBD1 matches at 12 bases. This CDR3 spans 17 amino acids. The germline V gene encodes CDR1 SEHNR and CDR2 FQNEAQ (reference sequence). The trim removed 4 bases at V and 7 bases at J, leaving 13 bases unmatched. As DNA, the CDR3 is TGTGCCAGCAGCTCCCCCGGGACAGGGGGCGTTGTTAGTGGCTACACCTTC. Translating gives CASSSPGTGGVVSGYTF.

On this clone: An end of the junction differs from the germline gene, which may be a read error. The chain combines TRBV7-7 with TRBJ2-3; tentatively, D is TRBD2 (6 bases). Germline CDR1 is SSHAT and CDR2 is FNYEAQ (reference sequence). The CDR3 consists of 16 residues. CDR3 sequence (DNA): TGTGCTAGCAGCCTTCTTAGCGGAGAAAGCACAGATACGCAGTATTTT. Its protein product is CASSLLSGESTDTQYF.